These T cell receptor beta chains were read from a single sample in a study of blood T cell repertoires in COVID-19. The protocol was immunoSEQ multiplex PCR, while the TCRdb copy is restricted to in-frame clones and leaves out a portion. There are roughly 500,000 clones in the sample; approximately 92% occur only once, and 0.8% to 0.9% lies in the top ten. Material for sequencing was peripheral blood. These receptors originate from a man between 18 and 29 years old with COVID-19, enrolled during active disease. CDR3s include the opening cysteine and the closing phenylalanine or tryptophan. The D gene is left open where the match is weak. Where a row states a size, it is once, few, many or the class of an expanded clone; other rows omit it.

J | size | D | V | CDR3 | DNA
TRBJ1-5 | few | TRBD1 | TRBV4-2 | CASSQYGQGDQPQHF | TGTGCCAGCAGCCAATACGGACAGGGAGATCAGCCCCAGCATTTT
TRBJ1-6 | - | - | TRBV11-2 | CASSSIAGDSPLHF | TGTGCCAGCAGCTCCATCGCAGGGGATTCACCCCTCCACTTT
TRBJ1-2 | - | TRBD1 | TRBV2 | CASSESPGGYGYTF | TGTGCCAGCAGTGAGAGCCCAGGGGGCTATGGCTACACCTTC
TRBJ2-3 | once | TRBD2 | TRBV5-1 | CASSLAGTSGSSTDTQYF | TGCGCCAGCAGCTTGGCCGGGACTAGCGGGTCTAGCACAGATACGCAGTATTTT
TRBJ2-2 | - | - | TRBV4-1 | CASSQDEVAGELFF | TGCGCCAGCAGCCAAGATGAGGTCGCCGGGGAGCTGTTTTTT
TRBJ2-1 | - | TRBD1 | TRBV15 | CATSRGVGRDRDNEQFF | TGTGCCACCAGCAGAGGGGTGGGACGGGACAGAGACAATGAGCAGTTCTTC
TRBJ2-7 | - | - | TRBV5-8 | CASSDMTTGYEQYF | TGTGCCAGCAGCGATATGACTACCGGCTACGAGCAGTACTTC
TRBJ1-4 | - | TRBD1 | TRBV7-8 | CASSFRQGVNEKLFF | TGTGCCAGCAGCTTCCGACAGGGAGTTAATGAAAAACTGTTTTTT
TRBJ2-1 | - | - | TRBV7-9 | CASSLGAGREQFF | TGTGCCAGCAGCTTAGGGGCGGGTCGGGAGCAGTTCTTC
TRBJ1-2 | - | TRBD1 | TRBV27 | CATRTGAYGYTF | TGTGCCACCCGGACAGGGGCCTATGGCTACACCTTC
TRBJ2-3 | - | TRBD2 | TRBV9 | CASSVVAGGSDTQYF | TGTGCCAGCAGCGTAGTTGCGGGAGGTTCAGATACGCAGTATTTT
TRBJ2-7 | - | TRBD2 | TRBV18 | CASSRSPNLAGESEQYF | TGTGCCAGCTCACGATCCCCTAACCTAGCGGGAGAGAGCGAGCAGTACTTC
TRBJ2-1 | - | TRBD2 | TRBV7-6 | CASSSGLAGGHNEQFF | TGTGCCAGCAGCTCGGGACTAGCGGGAGGGCACAATGAGCAGTTCTTC
TRBJ2-7 | - | TRBD2 | TRBV6-1 | CASSEYSGSFYEQYF | TGTGCCAGCAGTGAGTATAGCGGGAGTTTTTACGAGCAGTACTTC
TRBJ1-2 | - | - | TRBV4-1 | CASSQDLGGRGYTF | TGCGCCAGCAGTCAAGATCTCGGGGGGCGCGGCTACACCTTC
TRBJ1-5 | - | - | TRBV27 | CASSSLRTAVNQPQHF | TGTGCCAGCAGTTCCCTCCGGACAGCAGTCAATCAGCCCCAGCATTTT
TRBJ2-2 | - | - | TRBV4-1 | CASSQERLTGELFF | TGCGCCAGCAGCCAAGAACGACTGACCGGGGAGCTGTTTTTT
TRBJ1-4 | - | - | TRBV6-1 | CASSERGGGEKLFF | TGTGCCAGCAGTGAGCGGGGAGGAGGTGAAAAACTGTTTTTT
TRBJ2-1 | once | - | TRBV9 | CASSDRDVEQFF | TGTGCCAGCAGCGACAGGGATGTTGAGCAGTTCTTC
TRBJ2-1 | once | TRBD2 | TRBV11-3 | CASSPRGSGGRNEQFF | TGTGCCAGCAGCCCAAGGGGAAGCGGGGGGCGAAATGAGCAGTTCTTC
TRBJ2-3 | - | - | TRBV12-3/TRBV12-4 | CASGSGEADTQYF | TGTGCCAGCGGTTCCGGGGAAGCAGATACGCAGTATTTT
TRBJ1-6 | - | - | TRBV5-4 | CASSLEAPGSTLHF | TGTGCCAGCAGCTTGGAAGCCCCAGGATCCACCCTCCACTTT
TRBJ1-1 | once | - | TRBV19 | CASSSRVNTEAFF | TGTGCCAGTAGTTCCAGGGTGAACACTGAAGCTTTCTTT
TRBJ2-3 | - | - | TRBV30 | CAWSVSVSTDTQYF | TGTGCCTGGAGTGTGAGCGTTAGCACAGATACGCAGTATTTT
TRBJ2-2 | - | - | TRBV11-3 | CASANRENTGELFF | TGTGCCAGCGCAAACCGGGAAAACACCGGGGAGCTGTTTTTT
TRBJ1-4 | - | - | TRBV7-9 | CASSLGPNEKLFF | TGTGCCAGCAGCTTAGGGCCTAATGAAAAACTGTTTTTT
TRBJ2-3 | - | - | TRBV7-9 | CASSLVLGSGTDTQYF | TGTGCCAGCAGCTTAGTACTAGGAAGTGGCACAGATACGCAGTATTTT
TRBJ1-1 | - | TRBD1 | TRBV5-5 | CASSSGTGGVVNTEAFF | TGTGCCAGCAGCTCCGGGACAGGGGGCGTCGTGAACACTGAAGCTTTCTTT
TRBJ1-2 | - | - | TRBV19 | CASKPSALANYGYTF | TGTGCCAGTAAACCCAGCGCTTTGGCTAACTATGGCTACACCTTC
TRBJ1-3 | - | TRBD1 | TRBV30 | CAWILRDRFSGNTIYF | TGTGCCTGGATTTTACGGGACAGGTTCTCTGGAAACACCATATATTTT
TRBJ2-3 | - | - | TRBV2 | CASNLRGQDTQYF | TGTGCCAGCAATCTCCGGGGTCAAGATACGCAGTATTTT
TRBJ2-3 | - | - | TRBV12-3/TRBV12-4 | CASSPGLADTQYF | TGTGCCAGCAGTCCCGGACTCGCAGATACGCAGTATTTT
TRBJ2-5 | - | - | TRBV4-1 | CASSQGSVKVPHETQYF | TGCGCCAGCAGCCAAGGTAGCGTTAAGGTACCCCATGAGACCCAGTACTTC
TRBJ2-1 | - | TRBD1 | TRBV13 | CASSPDRANEQFF | TGTGCCAGCAGCCCGGACAGGGCCAATGAGCAGTTCTTC
TRBJ1-6 | - | - | TRBV24-1 | CATSDSYRQRDNSPLHF | TGTGCCACCAGTGATTCGTACAGGCAAAGAGATAATTCACCCCTCCACTTT
TRBJ1-1 | - | - | TRBV28 | CASSSLGGWNTEAFF | TGTGCCAGCAGTTCCCTTGGGGGCTGGAACACTGAAGCTTTCTTT
TRBJ1-2 | - | - | TRBV18 | CASSPGGDGYTF | TGTGCCAGCTCACCAGGGGGCGATGGCTACACCTTC
TRBJ1-1 | - | TRBD1 | TRBV6-4 | CASSLTGADEAFF | TGTGCCAGCAGCCTGACAGGGGCGGATGAAGCTTTCTTT
TRBJ2-7 | - | - | TRBV28 | CASSPAGGGGNSYEQYF | TGTGCCAGCAGTCCAGCGGGCGGTGGGGGTAACTCCTACGAGCAGTACTTC
TRBJ1-6 | - | TRBD1 | TRBV4-1 | CASSQPRTGIISPLHF | TGCGCCAGCAGCCAACCCCGGACAGGGATCATTTCACCCCTCCACTTT
TRBJ1-5 | - | - | TRBV10-3 | CAISVTTTEPQHF | TGTGCCATCAGTGTAACCACGACAGAGCCCCAGCATTTT